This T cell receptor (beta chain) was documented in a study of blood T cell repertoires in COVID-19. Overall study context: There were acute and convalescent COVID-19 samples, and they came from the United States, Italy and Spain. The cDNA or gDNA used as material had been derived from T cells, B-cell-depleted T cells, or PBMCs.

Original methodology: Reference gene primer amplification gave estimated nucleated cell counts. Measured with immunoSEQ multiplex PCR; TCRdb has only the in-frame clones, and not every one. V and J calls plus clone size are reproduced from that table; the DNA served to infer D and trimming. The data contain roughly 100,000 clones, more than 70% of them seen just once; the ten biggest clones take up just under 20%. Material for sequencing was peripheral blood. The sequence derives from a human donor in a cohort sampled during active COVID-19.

The CDR3 spells CASSNNQQGNYGYTF. DNA of the CDR3: TGTGCCAGTAGTAACAATCAACAGGGAAACTATGGCTACACCTTC. The rearrangement uses TRBV19 and TRBJ1-2, with a possible D match to TRBD1 (6 bases). The CDR3 is made up of 15 amino acids. Germline CDR1 and CDR2: LNHDA and SQIVND (reference sequence). The V gene lost 4 bases and the J gene lost 2 bases, with 14 bases spanning the gap.